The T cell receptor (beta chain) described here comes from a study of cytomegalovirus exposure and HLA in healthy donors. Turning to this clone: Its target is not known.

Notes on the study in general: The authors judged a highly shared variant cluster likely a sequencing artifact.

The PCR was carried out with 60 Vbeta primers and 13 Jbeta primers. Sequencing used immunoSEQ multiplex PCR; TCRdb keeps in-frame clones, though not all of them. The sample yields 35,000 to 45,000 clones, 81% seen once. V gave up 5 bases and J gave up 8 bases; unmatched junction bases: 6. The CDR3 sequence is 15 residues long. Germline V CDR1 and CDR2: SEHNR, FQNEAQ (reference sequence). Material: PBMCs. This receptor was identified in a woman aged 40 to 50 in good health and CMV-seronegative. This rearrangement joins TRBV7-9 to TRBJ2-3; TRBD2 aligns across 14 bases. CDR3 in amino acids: CASSRLAGGPGTQYF. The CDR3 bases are TGTGCCAGCAGCCGACTAGCGGGGGGGCCAGGTACGCAGTATTTT. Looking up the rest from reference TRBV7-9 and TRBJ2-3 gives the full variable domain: DTGVSQNPRHKITKRGQNVTFRCDPISEHNRLYWYRQTLGQGPEFLTYFQNEAQLEKSRLLSDRFSAERPKGSFSTLEIQRTEQGDSAMYLCASSRLAGGPGTQYFGPGTRLTVL.